This TCR beta chain was observed in a study of T cell responses to AZD1222 COVID-19 vaccine (dated by TCRdb to the early 2020s). The study in broad terms: A total of 233 trial participants underwent TCR sequencing, of whom nearly 210 had received two doses of AZD1222 and 26 had received two doses of the MenACWY control vaccine. Enrollment into the trials was organized by age into subgroups of 18-55, 56-69 and 70-plus years, and those subgroups contained roughly 140, 27 and 60 TCR-sequenced participants, respectively. Study-wide conclusions, independent of this receptor: Because no samples from the day 14 peak response were available, repertoires could be characterized only after the peak T cell response. The vaccine-associated CD4 TCRs covered the entire spike protein, and the dominant responses fell in regions 160-218 and 743-854. In the small 56-69-year group, the increase in depth fell short of significance, most likely because of low power. Conclusions about previously exposed vaccinees are limited because only six or seven AZD1222 recipients were SARS-CoV-2 seropositive at baseline. After two AZD1222 doses, spike-specific TCR breadth and depth were significantly higher than at day 0 and than in MenACWY recipients. Participants were mostly white British and included more females than males, and it was suggested by the authors that clonal diversity may have been underestimated. Nearly half of unique spike-specific TCRs reportedly recognized epitopes outside regions mutated in the B.1.351 and B.1.1.7 variants.

The junction shows trimming of 3 bases on V and 9 bases on J, plus 9 bases between the germline ends. The CDR3 measures 12 amino acids from cysteine to phenylalanine. The CDR3 DNA has 36 bases and is translated from base 1. The germline V gene (reference sequence) yields LNHDA for CDR1 and SQIVND for CDR2. Worth noting for this clone: Its cognate antigen has yet to be identified. No much larger clonotype is one base removed from it; base qualities were not supplied.

The CDR3 regions of human TCRbeta chains were analyzed by immunosequencing. As for how the authors treated the data: TCRs in the repertoires were matched against a reference library of SARS-CoV-2-specific TCRs that had been generated with the MIRA antigen-specificity platform. Breadth was defined as the fraction of unique TCRs that were SARS-CoV-2-associated. Depth was defined as the fraction of total T cells that were SARS-CoV-2-associated. Using the MIRA data, each spike-specific TCR was mapped to the spike region that the TCR reacts to and placed in a CD4 or CD8 class. Log10-transformed breadth and depth values were compared by one-way ANOVA with Sidak's multiple comparisons tests. TCRdb holds this immuneACCESS table with in-frame rearrangements only. Some clones are missing; in checked studies, unresolved V genes explain under half, and the rest has no known cause. V and J calls and clone size come straight from that table; D and trimming were deduced from the DNA. The sample data list some 79,000 clones, and 70% to 90% of these were observed just once. Roughly 3.2% of the sample is taken by the ten largest.

The time point label, read with the paper, signifies: about 28 days (+/-7) after the second vaccine dose. Because spike-specific TCR depth and breadth did not differ between the two schedules, AZD1222 recipients who got a second dose at roughly 4 weeks were pooled with those who got a second dose at roughly 12 weeks. Vaccinee samples were obtained from the UK trials COV001 and COV002, which included a single-blind randomized controlled phase 2/3 trial of AZD1222 (ChAdOx1 nCoV-19) in healthy adults. For TCRbeta chain sequencing, PBMC samples were collected from trial participants at day 0 and at day 28 after the second dose.

Rearrangement joined TRBV19 to TRBJ2-1, with no confidently assigned D gene. The sequence was obtained from an adult who received the AZD1222 COVID-19 vaccine. The material was peripheral blood, obtained 28 days after the second AZD1222 dose. The nucleotide sequence reads TGTGCCAGTAGTATCCGTAACGGTGAGCAGTTCTTC. This codes for CASSIRNGEQFF.